A single sample is the source of the 3 T cell receptor beta chains below, sequenced in a study of blood T cell repertoires in COVID-19 (TCRdb year 2020). Receptor amplification or capture employed the immunoSEQ multiplex PCR assay. TCRdb carries this immuneACCESS record with in-frame sequences only. Its versions omit some clonotypes, under half of them owing to an unresolved V gene in the studies checked, with the rest unexplained. This sample has over 95,000 clones in its table, and around 84% of those were observed once. Together, the top ten hold 3.4% of the sample. Specimen: peripheral blood. Receptors originate from a middle-aged man with acute or convalescent COVID-19.

This chain connects TRBV5-6 to TRBJ1-2, with 8 positions matching TRBD1. Trimming removed 0 bases from V and 4 bases from J; junction bases left unmatched: 2. CDR3 size: 14 residues. CDR1 is SGHDT, CDR2 YYEEEE, per germline. CDR3 loop: CASSLGTGTYGYTF. CDR3 nucleotide sequence: TGTGCCAGCAGCTTGGGGACAGGGACCTATGGCTACACCTTC.

This sequence joins TRBV7-9 and TRBJ2-5; TRBD1 matches 8 bases. CDR1 and CDR2 (germline): SEHNR, FQNEAQ (reference sequence). The J segment lost 1 base and the V segment lost 4 bases, leaving 5 bases of the junction unmatched. The CDR3 totals 15 residues. Here the CDR3 reads CASSYRTGTQETQYF. The CDR3 DNA sequence: TGTGCCAGCAGCTACCGGACAGGGACCCAAGAGACCCAGTACTTC. Full variable domain (rest looked up from reference TRBV7-9 and TRBJ2-5): DTGVSQNPRHKITKRGQNVTFRCDPISEHNRLYWYRQTLGQGPEFLTYFQNEAQLEKSRLLSDRFSAERPKGSFSTLEIQRTEQGDSAMYLCASSYRTGTQETQYFGPGTRLLVL.

This chain links TRBV7-2 with TRBJ2-3; D perhaps matches TRBD1 (6 bases). Germline loops: CDR1 SGHTA, CDR2 FQGNSA. Trimming removed 5 bases from V and 3 bases from J, with 9 bases in between. CDR3 size: 13 residues. The CDR3 coding sequence is TGTGCCAGCAGCAAGACAGGTACAGATACGCAGTATTTT. It is translated as CASSKTGTDTQYF.